This T cell receptor (beta chain) was identified during a study of cytomegalovirus exposure and HLA in healthy donors. General observations from the study: Associated with cytomegalovirus, according to the listing, were 150 to 200 TCR beta chains.

A multiplex PCR was run with 60 Vbeta primers and 13 Jbeta primers. Profiling relied on immunoSEQ multiplex PCR, and the TCRdb table lists in-frame clones only, not all of them. The sample includes 50,000 to 65,000 clones, roughly 84% of them seen just once. Points on this clone: Antigen unknown.

V gave up 4 bases and J gave up 4 bases, with 17 bases separating them. CDR1 SGHRS and CDR2 YFSETQ come from the germline V gene. The CDR3 has 15 residues. Specimen: PBMCs. The V gene is TRBV5-1, the J gene TRBJ1-2; no definite D call. This TCR was sampled from a woman aged 18 to 35 in good health and CMV-seronegative. CDR3 amino acids: CASSPGLYTVYGYTF. In nucleotides, the CDR3 is TGCGCCAGCAGCCCAGGTTTGTACACCGTCTATGGCTACACCTTC.